This T cell receptor (beta chain) was captured by sequencing in a study of cytomegalovirus exposure and HLA in healthy donors. Findings and limits, study-wide: TCR beta V- and J-gene trimming was later associated with a missense DCLRE1C variant. The authors enumerated 150 to 200 TCR beta chains as linked to cytomegalovirus. What TCR beta sequences reportedly achieved was accurate prediction of HLA-A and HLA-B alleles in most subjects. In vitro testing confirmed a few CMV-associated chains as specific for CMV antigens.

The CDR3 totals 15 residues. Trimming cost V 0 bases and J 0 bases, with 6 bases left between them. CDR1 and CDR2 from the germline V gene are GTSNPN and SVGIG (reference sequence). As regards this clone: The antigen is undetermined. This CDR3 is also generated by other DNA sequences in the sample.

PCR involved 60 Vbeta and 13 Jbeta primers. TCRdb's copy holds only in-frame clones and misses some; the assay was immunoSEQ multiplex PCR. The sample consists of about 110,000 clones, 67% of them appearing once. This clonotype originated in a man aged 18 to 30 in good health and CMV-seropositive. The chain carries TRBV30 and TRBJ1-6; D is uncertain. The sample consisted of PBMCs. Written as DNA, the CDR3 is TGTGCCTGGAGTGTAGGGAGCTCCTATAATTCACCCCTCCACTTT. Its protein is CAWSVGSSYNSPLHF.